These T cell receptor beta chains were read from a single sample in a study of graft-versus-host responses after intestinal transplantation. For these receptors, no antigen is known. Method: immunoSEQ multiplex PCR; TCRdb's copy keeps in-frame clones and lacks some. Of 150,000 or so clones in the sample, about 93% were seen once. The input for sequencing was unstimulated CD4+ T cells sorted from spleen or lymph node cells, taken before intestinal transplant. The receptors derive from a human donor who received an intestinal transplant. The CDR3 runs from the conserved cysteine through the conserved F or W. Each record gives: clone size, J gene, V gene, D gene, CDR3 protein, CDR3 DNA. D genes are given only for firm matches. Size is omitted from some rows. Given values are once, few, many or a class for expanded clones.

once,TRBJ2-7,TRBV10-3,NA,CAISPRGGGEQYF,TGTGCCATCAGCCCCAGGGGTGGGGGCGAGCAGTACTTC
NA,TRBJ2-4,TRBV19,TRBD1,CASSSTGGTSKNIQYF,TGTGCCAGTAGTAGCACAGGGGGCACCTCCAAAAACATTCAGTACTTC
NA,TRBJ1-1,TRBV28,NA,CASSFGNTEAFF,TGTGCCAGCAGTTTTGGGAACACTGAAGCTTTCTTT
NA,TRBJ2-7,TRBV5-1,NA,CASSLALLASEQYF,TGCGCCAGCAGCTTGGCTCTCCTAGCCTCCGAGCAGTACTTC
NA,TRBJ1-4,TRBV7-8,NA,CASSLEGTGLEEKLFF,TGTGCCAGCAGCCTAGAAGGCACAGGGCTAGAAGAAAAACTGTTTTTT
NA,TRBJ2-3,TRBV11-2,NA,CASSPVGPRGDTQYF,TGTGCCAGCAGCCCAGTGGGACCTCGGGGTGATACGCAGTATTTT
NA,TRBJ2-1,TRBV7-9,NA,CASSLVSDYNEQFF,TGTGCCAGCAGCTTAGTGTCCGATTACAATGAGCAGTTCTTC
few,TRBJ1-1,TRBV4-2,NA,CASSQGGRRTLNTEAFF,TGTGCCAGCAGCCAAGGGGGCAGGCGAACGTTGAACACTGAAGCTTTCTTT
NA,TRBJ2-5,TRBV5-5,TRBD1,CASSSDRGTLQETQYF,TGTGCCAGCAGCTCCGACAGGGGTACGCTTCAAGAGACCCAGTACTTC
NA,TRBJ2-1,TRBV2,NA,CASSDRSSYNEQFF,TGTGCCAGCAGTGACCGGAGCTCCTACAATGAGCAGTTCTTC
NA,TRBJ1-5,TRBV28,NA,CASSYSNQPQHF,TGTGCCAGCAGTTATAGCAATCAGCCCCAGCATTTT
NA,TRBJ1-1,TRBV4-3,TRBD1,CASSPETGRLTEAFF,TGCGCCAGCAGCCCTGAGACAGGGCGGCTCACTGAAGCTTTCTTT
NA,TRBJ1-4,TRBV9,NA,CASSVGAGINEKLFF,TGTGCCAGCAGCGTAGGGGCAGGGATAAATGAAAAACTGTTTTTT
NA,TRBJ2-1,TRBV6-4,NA,CASSLTGVGNEQFF,TGTGCCAGCAGTTTAACGGGAGTGGGCAATGAGCAGTTCTTC
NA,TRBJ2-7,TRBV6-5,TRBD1,CASKLGQGALYEQYF,TGTGCCAGCAAACTAGGACAGGGGGCATTATACGAGCAGTACTTC
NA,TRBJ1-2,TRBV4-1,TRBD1,CASSLQQGTNYGYTF,TGCGCCAGCAGCCTTCAACAGGGGACCAACTATGGCTACACCTTC
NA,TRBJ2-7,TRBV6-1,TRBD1,CASSEMDRVWYEQYF,TGTGCCAGCAGTGAAATGGACAGGGTCTGGTACGAGCAGTACTTC
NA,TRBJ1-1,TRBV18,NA,CASSGTAMNTEAFF,TGTGCCAGCTCCGGGACGGCGATGAACACTGAAGCTTTCTTT
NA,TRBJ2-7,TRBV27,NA,CASSKQGRDYEQYF,TGTGCCAGCAGTAAACAGGGTAGGGACTACGAGCAGTACTTC
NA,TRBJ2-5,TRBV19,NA,CASSIDRASGTQYF,TGTGCCAGTAGTATCGATAGGGCATCGGGGACCCAGTACTTC
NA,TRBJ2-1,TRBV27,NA,CASRGANLHEQFF,TGTGCCAGCAGGGGGGCTAATCTCCATGAGCAGTTCTTC
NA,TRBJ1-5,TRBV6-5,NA,CASKGGLNQPQHF,TGTGCCAGCAAGGGAGGGCTCAATCAGCCCCAGCATTTT
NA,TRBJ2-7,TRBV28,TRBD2,CASSRSGGKNYEQYF,TGTGCCAGCAGCCGCTCGGGGGGTAAGAACTACGAGCAGTACTTC
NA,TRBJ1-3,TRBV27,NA,CASGTTKPKSGNTIYF,TGTGCCAGCGGTACAACCAAGCCTAAATCGGGAAACACCATATATTTT
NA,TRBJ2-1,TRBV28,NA,CESDPTMSSYNEQFF,TGTGAATCCGACCCCACTATGAGCTCCTACAATGAGCAGTTCTTC
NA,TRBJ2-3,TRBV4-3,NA,CASSQDGGGAPFTDTQYF,TGCGCCAGCAGCCAAGATGGAGGCGGGGCACCTTTCACAGATACGCAGTATTTT
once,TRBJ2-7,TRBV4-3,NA,CASSQDSRGEQYF,TGCGCCAGCAGCCAAGATTCCAGGGGCGAGCAGTACTTC
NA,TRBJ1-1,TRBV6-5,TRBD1,CASSSSTQGAPRPFF,TGTGCCAGCAGTTCATCCACGCAGGGGGCCCCCCGTCCTTTCTTT
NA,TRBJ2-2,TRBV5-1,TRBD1,CASSPGQGFAGELFF,TGCGCCAGCAGTCCGGGACAGGGTTTTGCCGGGGAGCTGTTTTTT
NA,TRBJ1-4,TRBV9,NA,CASSVEQEDEKLFF,TGTGCCAGCAGCGTAGAACAGGAGGATGAAAAACTGTTTTTT
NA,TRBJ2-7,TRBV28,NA,CASTLRRSPYEQYF,TGTGCCAGCACCCTCAGGAGGAGTCCCTACGAGCAGTACTTC
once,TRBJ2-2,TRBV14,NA,CASSQGGARAGELFF,TGTGCCAGCAGCCAAGGAGGGGCGAGGGCCGGGGAGCTGTTTTTT
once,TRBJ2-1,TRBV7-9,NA,CASIFGRTAGGNEQFF,TGTGCCAGCATCTTCGGACGGACAGCCGGAGGCAATGAGCAGTTCTTC
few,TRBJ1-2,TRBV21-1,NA,CASSRPTGACYTF,TGTGCCAGCAGCCGACCGACAGGGGCTTGCTACACCTTC
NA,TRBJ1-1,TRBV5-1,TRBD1,CASSLGTGEEAFF,TGCGCCAGCAGCTTGGGGACAGGGGAAGAAGCTTTCTTT
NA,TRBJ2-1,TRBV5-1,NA,CASSLVPQVITYNEQFF,TGCGCCAGCAGCTTGGTACCACAGGTGATTACTTACAATGAGCAGTTCTTC
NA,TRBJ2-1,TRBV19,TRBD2,CASAGDPFSGRTYNEQFF,TGTGCCAGCGCCGGGGACCCCTTTAGCGGGAGGACCTACAATGAGCAGTTCTTC
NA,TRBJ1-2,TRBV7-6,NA,CASSSSRVAGYGYTF,TGTGCCAGCAGCTCAAGCAGGGTAGCGGGCTATGGCTACACCTTC
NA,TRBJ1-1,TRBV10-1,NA,CASSERNTEAFF,TGCGCCAGCAGTGAGCGGAACACTGAAGCTTTCTTT
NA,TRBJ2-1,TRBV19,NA,CASSIRLAWEQFF,TGTGCCAGTAGTATTAGGCTAGCATGGGAGCAGTTCTTC
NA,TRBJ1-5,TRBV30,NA,CAWSVKGTNQPQHF,TGTGCCTGGAGTGTAAAGGGGACCAATCAGCCCCAGCATTTT
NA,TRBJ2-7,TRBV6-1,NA,CASRATPSSYEQYF,TGTGCCAGCAGGGCGACTCCTTCCTCCTACGAGCAGTACTTC
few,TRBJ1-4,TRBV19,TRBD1,CASGQGATNEKLFF,TGTGCCAGTGGACAGGGGGCAACTAATGAAAAACTGTTTTTT
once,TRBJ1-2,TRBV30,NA,CAWRQGGGYTF,TGTGCCTGGAGGCAGGGTGGGGGCTACACCTTC
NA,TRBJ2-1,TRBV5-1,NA,CASSLAGSSGEQFF,TGCGCCAGCAGCTTGGCCGGGAGCTCCGGTGAGCAGTTCTTC
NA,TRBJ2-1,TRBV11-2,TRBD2,CASSSLAPRLAHNEQFF,TGTGCCAGCAGCTCCCTAGCCCCTCGACTAGCCCACAATGAGCAGTTCTTC
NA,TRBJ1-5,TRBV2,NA,CASSEVGLGNQPQHF,TGTGCCAGCAGTGAAGTGGGGCTGGGCAATCAGCCCCAGCATTTT
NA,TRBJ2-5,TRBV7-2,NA,CASSLDFQETQYF,TGTGCCAGCAGCTTAGATTTCCAGGAGACCCAGTACTTC
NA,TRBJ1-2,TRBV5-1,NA,CASSLGAPMGYTF,TGCGCCAGCAGCTTGGGCGCCCCAATGGGCTACACCTTC
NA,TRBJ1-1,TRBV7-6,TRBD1,CASSPRSRDRGGTEAFF,TGTGCCAGCAGCCCTAGGTCCCGGGACAGGGGTGGCACTGAAGCTTTCTTT
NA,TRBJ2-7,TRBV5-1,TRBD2,CASSRTSGRDNHEQYF,TGCGCCAGCAGCCGGACTAGCGGGAGGGATAACCACGAGCAGTACTTC
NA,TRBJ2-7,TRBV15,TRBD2,CATSRDGGRISYHEQYF,TGTGCCACCAGCAGAGACGGCGGGAGAATTTCATACCACGAGCAGTACTTC
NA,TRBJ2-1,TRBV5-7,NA,CASSLGAGEDEQFF,TGTGCCAGCAGCTTGGGGGCAGGGGAGGATGAGCAGTTCTTC
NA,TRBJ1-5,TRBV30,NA,CAWSYKGNQPQHF,TGTGCCTGGAGTTATAAGGGGAATCAGCCCCAGCATTTT